This T cell receptor (beta chain) comes out of a study of early T cells in non-severe SARS-CoV-2 infection. Background on the study: The study sequenced bulk RNA from unsorted whole blood, with chains unpaired. Study-wide points: Private and CD4 specificities were missed by VDJdb matching, skewed to anti-spike CD8.

The CDR3 totals 14 residues. Trimming removed 3 bases at V and 7 bases at J, with 14 bases between. Germline V gene lookup returns CDR1 SGHTA and CDR2 FQGNSA. Individual cDNA molecules received unique molecular identifiers. MiXCR, run by TCRdb on the 5' RACE reads, gives a single entry per CDR3 protein. Of about 38,000 distinct CDR3 sequences in the sample, 3.5% to 5% were seen once. This clonotype is labeled medium-sized. Its antigen is not known. Sequencing used whole blood. This receptor was taken from an adult who was a healthcare worker with PCR-confirmed SARS-CoV-2 infection or an uninfected control (not recorded which). V and J are TRBV7-2 and TRBJ2-3; possibly TRBD1 or TRBD2 for D (5 bases each). The CDR3 DNA reads TGTGCCAGCAGCTTTGACCGGGGCTTAAATACGCAGTATTTT. Translating gives CASSFDRGLNTQYF.